Each of the 27 T cell receptor beta chains below was sequenced from the same sample in a study of OX40 agonist ivuxolimab in advanced cancers. The table came from immunoSEQ multiplex PCR; TCRdb's copy has only in-frame clones and leaves some out. The sample has tens of thousands of clones; around 94% are singletons. The sequencing used CD4+ or CD8+ T cells sorted from blood, collected in a trial of the OX40 agonist ivuxolimab. Source of these receptors: an adult with an advanced solid tumor such as melanoma, head and neck, liver or kidney cancer.

The J gene is TRBJ2-7, the V gene TRBV27, with a possible D match to TRBD1 (5 bases). V lost 3 bases, J lost 0 bases, and 15 bases lay in between. The CDR3 has 16 amino acids. Germline V gene lookup returns CDR1 MNHEY and CDR2 SMNVEV (reference sequence). The CDR3 sequence is CASSFGVDGASYEQYF. CDR3 bases: TGTGCCAGCAGTTTTGGGGTAGATGGGGCCTCCTACGAGCAGTACTTC.

V gene TRBV7-2 combines with J gene TRBJ1-1; no firm D call. Germline CDR1 is SGHTA and CDR2 is FQGNSA. V lost 0 bases and J 7 bases, leaving 9 bases between the germline ends. CDR3 length equals 13 residues. Written as DNA, the CDR3 is TGTGCCAGCAGCTTAGCGGAAGGGTATGAAGCTTTCTTT. This gives the protein CASSLAEGYEAFF.

This clone has just one count. The chain employs TRBV6-5 and TRBJ1-2, with D possibly being TRBD1 (5 bases). The germline gives CDR1 MNHEY, CDR2 SVGAGI. This CDR3 region has 13 residues. V shed 7 bases and J shed 3 bases, with 12 bases lying between them. The CDR3 is CASMSGTHYGYTF. CDR3 in DNA: TGTGCCAGCATGTCCGGGACTCACTATGGCTACACCTTC.

The chain has TRBV7-9 and TRBJ2-7; possible D gene TRBD2, 6 bases. The CDR3 spans 14 residues. In germline, CDR1 is SEHNR, CDR2 FQNEAQ (reference sequence). With 3 bases removed from V and 4 bases from J, the gap between germline ends came to 13 bases. The CDR3 DNA sequence: TGTGCCAGCAGCTTTAGTGTAGCGGCATACGAGCAGTACTTC. Protein sequence: CASSFSVAAYEQYF.

With respect to this clone: Other DNA sequences in this specimen translate into the identical CDR3. The chain uses TRBV9 and TRBJ2-3; D possibly corresponds to TRBD2 (5 bases). Germline V CDR1 and CDR2: SGDLS, YYNGEE. CDR3 length: 14 residues. Trimming left V 0 bases short and J 5 bases short, with 10 bases between. The CDR3 nucleotides are TGTGCCAGCAGCGTAGCGGGGTTGGGAGATACGCAGTATTTT. This translates into CASSVAGLGDTQYF. The whole variable domain, filled in from reference TRBV9 and TRBJ2-3, reads DSGVTQTPKHLITATGQRVTLRCSPRSGDLSVYWYQQSLDQGLQFLIQYYNGEERAKGNILERFSAQQFPDLHSELNLSSLELGDSALYFCASSVAGLGDTQYFGPGTRLTVL.

V gene TRBV7-9 combines with J gene TRBJ2-3; maybe TRBD1 (5 bases). Trimming cost V 5 bases and J 5 bases, with 8 bases left between them. CDR3 length: 12 residues. The germline V gene has CDR1 SEHNR and CDR2 FQNEAQ (reference sequence). In nucleotides, the CDR3 is TGTGCCAGCAGCAGGGGTATAGATACGCAGTATTTT. This codes for CASSRGIDTQYF. Full variable domain (remainder filled in from reference TRBV7-9 and TRBJ2-3): DTGVSQNPRHKITKRGQNVTFRCDPISEHNRLYWYRQTLGQGPEFLTYFQNEAQLEKSRLLSDRFSAERPKGSFSTLEIQRTEQGDSAMYLCASSRGIDTQYFGPGTRLTVL.

The V and J genes are TRBV2 and TRBJ1-5, with TRBD1 matching over 7 bases. Germline values: CDR1 SNHLY, CDR2 FYNNEI. The junction had 7 bases not matched to a gene; V was cut back by 8 bases and J by 3 bases. The CDR3 length is 14 residues. The CDR3 nucleotides are TGTGCCAGCCGAGGGACAGTTAACAATCAGCCCCAGCATTTT. Translating it yields CASRGTVNNQPQHF. Based on the CDR3 plus reference TRBV2 and TRBJ1-5, the full variable domain is EPEVTQTPSHQVTQMGQEVILRCVPISNHLYFYWYRQILGQKVEFLVSFYNNEISEKSEIFDDQFSVERPDGSNFTLKIRSTKLEDSAMYFCASRGTVNNQPQHFGDGTRLSIL.

The chain recombines TRBV19 with TRBJ1-1, with no clear D. The CDR3 consists of 14 residues. The ends were cut back, 4 bases at V and 1 base at J, with 10 bases in the middle. Germline-derived CDR1 and CDR2 are LNHDA and SQIVND (reference sequence). In DNA, the CDR3 is TGTGCCAGTAGTACCGATTGGGGGAACACTGAAGCTTTCTTT. Its protein product is CASSTDWGNTEAFF.

This clone was detected once. This sequence joins TRBV15 and TRBJ2-5, with D perhaps being TRBD1 or TRBD2 (5 bases each). Between the trimmed V and J ends, which lost 5 bases and 5 bases, there was a span of 12 bases. Germline lookup yields CDR1 LNHNV and CDR2 YYDKDF (reference sequence). CDR3 length: 13 amino acids. The DNA of the CDR3 is TGTGCCACCAGCTCCCGACGGGGCGAGACCCAGTACTTC. It translates to CATSSRRGETQYF.

This chain connects TRBV7-9 to TRBJ2-7, with D unclear. CDR3 length: 13 amino acids. In germline, CDR1 is SEHNR, CDR2 FQNEAQ (reference sequence). Between the trimmed V and J ends, which lost 4 bases and 0 bases, there was a span of 7 bases. CDR3 DNA: TGTGCCAGCAGCTCCCGTTCCTCCTACGAGCAGTACTTC. This codes for CASSSRSSYEQYF.

The chain has TRBV18 and TRBJ2-7; weak D call: TRBD1 (6 bases). Trimming cost V 6 bases and J 3 bases, with 12 bases left between them. CDR3 length: 13 residues. Germline V gives CDR1 KGHSH, CDR2 LQKENI. DNA for the CDR3: TGTGCCAGCTCCCTCAGGGGCAACTACGAGCAGTACTTC. Protein: CASSLRGNYEQYF.

J is TRBJ1-1 and V is TRBV19, with a tentative D call TRBD1 (6 bases). Trimming took off 2 bases at V and 1 base at J, with 11 bases between the two ends. Germline assignment: CDR1 LNHDA and CDR2 SQIVND (reference sequence). This CDR3 is 15 amino acids long. This CDR3 reads CASSIMAQGNTEAFF. In DNA, the CDR3 is TGTGCCAGTAGTATAATGGCACAGGGGAACACTGAAGCTTTCTTT.

J is TRBJ2-1 and V is TRBV7-2; no firm D call. Looked up from germline, CDR1 is SGHTA and CDR2 is FQGNSA. This CDR3 comprises 10 residues. The V and J ends lost 4 bases and 10 bases respectively, with 5 bases between them. CDR3 sequence: CASSSVEQFF. In DNA form, the CDR3 reads TGTGCCAGCAGCTCGGTCGAGCAGTTCTTC.

V and J are TRBV7-9 and TRBJ2-1, with TRBD2 matching 7 bases. The CDR3 consists of 14 residues. Unmatched junction bases numbered 8, after V lost 5 bases and J lost 7 bases. The germline CDR1 and CDR2 sequences are SEHNR and FQNEAQ (reference sequence). CDR3 in DNA: TGTGCCAGCAGCCTCGGACTAGGCACAAATGAGCAGTTCTTC. Translating it yields CASSLGLGTNEQFF.

The chain joins TRBV6-1 to TRBJ2-1; maybe TRBD2 (6 bases). Trimming took off 4 bases at V and 8 bases at J, with 12 bases between the two ends. Germline CDR1 reads MNHNS; CDR2 reads SASEGT. The CDR3 runs to 13 residues. The CDR3, as DNA: TGTGCCAGCAGTGTGGGGGGAGGAGATGAGCAGTTCTTC. Translating it yields CASSVGGGDEQFF.

The chain joins TRBV4-1 to TRBJ2-5; D possibly corresponds to TRBD2 (5 bases). The CDR3 extends over 15 amino acids. V lost 1 base and J lost 4, with 13 bases in between. Germline V gives CDR1 MGHRA, CDR2 YSYEKL. CDR3 nucleotide sequence: TGCGCCAGCAGCCAAGGCTTCGAGGGAGCAGAGACCCAGTACTTC. Amino acid sequence: CASSQGFEGAETQYF.

This chain uses TRBV4-2 with TRBJ2-6; no firm D call. CDR1 is LGHNA and CDR2 is YNFKEQ in the germline V gene. CDR3 length: 14 amino acids. V lost 0 bases to trimming and J lost 2 bases, with 2 bases between them. This CDR3 reads CASSQDPGANVLTF. The CDR3 DNA sequence: TGTGCCAGCAGCCAAGATCCTGGGGCCAACGTCCTGACTTTC.

This chain uses TRBV5-5 with TRBJ2-5, with D unclear. The CDR3 is 14 residues long. V dropped 2 bases and J dropped 0 bases, with 8 bases sitting between them. Germline V gene sequence: CDR1 SGHKS, CDR2 YYEKEE (reference sequence). CDR3 coding DNA: TGTGCCAGCAGCTTCTGGCGGCACCAAGAGACCCAGTACTTC. This codes for CASSFWRHQETQYF.

V and J are TRBV21-1 and TRBJ2-2; the table's D call, TRBD2, was not checked against the DNA. TRBV21-1 is given as a pseudogene. This CDR3 comprises 16 residues. This chain's CDR3 is CASSEFETRITGELFF. The CDR3 bases are TGTGCCAGCAGCGAATTCGAGACTAGGATCACCGGGGAGCTGTTTTTT.

The V and J genes are TRBV14 and TRBJ2-1; D is unresolved. Germline V gene data show CDR1 as SGHDN and CDR2 as FVKESK. The CDR3 consists of 15 residues. The ends were cut back, 5 bases at V and 6 bases at J, with 17 bases in the middle. DNA for the CDR3: TGTGCCAGCAGCTCTCTAGACACCTATAGCAATGAGCAGTTCTTC. Its translation is CASSSLDTYSNEQFF.

The chain has TRBV18 and TRBJ1-1; D is unresolved. V lost 2 bases to trimming and J lost 0 bases, with 13 bases between them. CDR1 is KGHSH, CDR2 LQKENI, per germline. This CDR3 has 16 residues. In DNA, the CDR3 is TGTGCCAGCTCACCAAAGTACGGAGACATGAACACTGAAGCTTTCTTT. It specifies CASSPKYGDMNTEAFF.

This chain joins TRBV4-1 and TRBJ2-7; D is unresolved. This CDR3 has 14 amino acids. Trimming left V 3 bases short and J 4 bases short, with 13 bases between. CDR1 and CDR2 from the germline V gene are MGHRA and YSYEKL. In DNA, the CDR3 is TGCGCCAGCAGCCACCAACCTCGTACTTACGAGCAGTACTTC. This translates into CASSHQPRTYEQYF.

This clone was counted a single time. This CDR3 is also generated by other DNA sequences in the sample. V is TRBV19 and J is TRBJ2-1; D is undetermined. CDR1 is LNHDA, CDR2 SQIVND, per germline (reference sequence). V dropped 7 bases and J dropped 7 bases, with 8 bases sitting between them. The CDR3 has 11 residues. Here the CDR3 reads CASTLGNEQFF. In nucleotides, the CDR3 is TGTGCCAGTACCTTGGGGAATGAGCAGTTCTTC.

The chain uses TRBV7-9 and TRBJ1-2, with 7 bases lining up with TRBD1. The CDR3 is 17 amino acids. CDR1 SEHNR and CDR2 FQNEAQ come from the germline V gene (reference sequence). After removal of 5 bases from V and 6 bases from J, the junction contained 18 bases not matched to a gene. CDR3 nucleotides: TGTGCCAGCAGCCCTGACAGGGAAGTCCTATTCTATAATGGCTACACCTTC. Its translation: CASSPDREVLFYNGYTF.

This clone was observed a single time. The V and J genes are TRBV21-1 and TRBJ2-7. TRBV21-1 is marked as a pseudogene. The CDR3 loop spans 14 amino acids. CDR3 amino acids: CASSKVRKGDEQYF. Here the CDR3 DNA reads TGTGCCAGCAGCAAAGTTAGGAAGGGTGACGAGCAGTACTTC.

This chain joins TRBV6-1 and TRBJ1-6; D remains ambiguous. CDR3 size: 12 residues. The germline V gene has CDR1 MNHNS and CDR2 SASEGT. The germline V and J ends were trimmed by 9 bases and 5 bases, with 8 bases remaining between them. The CDR3 here is CASGPNNSPLHF. DNA for the CDR3: TGTGCCAGTGGCCCGAATAATTCACCCCTCCACTTT.

The V call is TRBV7-3, the J call TRBJ2-1; 7 nucleotides line up with TRBD1. J gave up 4 bases and V 6 bases, and 6 bases lay outside the gene matches. Germline CDR1 is SGHTA and CDR2 is FQGTGA. The CDR3 consists of 14 residues. The CDR3 nucleotides are TGTGCCAGCAGTAGGGGGCCATCTTACAATGAGCAGTTCTTC. Translated: CASSRGPSYNEQFF.